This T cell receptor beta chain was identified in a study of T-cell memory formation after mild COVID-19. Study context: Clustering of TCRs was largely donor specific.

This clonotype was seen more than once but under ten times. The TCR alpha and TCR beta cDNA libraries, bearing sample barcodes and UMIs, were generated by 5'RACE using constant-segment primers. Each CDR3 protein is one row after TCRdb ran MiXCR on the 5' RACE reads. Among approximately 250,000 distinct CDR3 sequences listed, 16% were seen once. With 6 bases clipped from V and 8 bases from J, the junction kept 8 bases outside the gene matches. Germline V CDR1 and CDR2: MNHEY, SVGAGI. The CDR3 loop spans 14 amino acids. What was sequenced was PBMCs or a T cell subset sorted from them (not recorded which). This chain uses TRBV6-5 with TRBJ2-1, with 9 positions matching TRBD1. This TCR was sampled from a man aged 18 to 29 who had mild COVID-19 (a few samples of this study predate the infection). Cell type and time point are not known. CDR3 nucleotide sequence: TGTGCCAGCAGCCACTCACAGGGGGCTGATGAGCAGTTCTTC. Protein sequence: CASSHSQGADEQFF.